This is a list of T cell receptor beta chains from one sample in a study of T cell changes during pregnancy in multiple sclerosis. Sequenced by immunoSEQ multiplex PCR; TCRdb stores in-frame clones only, minus some. The sample lists tens of thousands of clones, 93% seen once, with more than 2% in the top ten. This specimen was peripheral blood, taken in the second trimester of pregnancy. All receptors come from a female donor with multiple sclerosis, enrolled in a pregnancy study. The conserved cysteine and the conserved F or W are not part of the CDR3 here. Each record gives: J gene, V gene, CDR3 protein.

>TRBJ1-5|TRBV5-6
ASSLGGQGAFYQPQH
>TRBJ2-7|TRBV10-3
AISGDRGRYEQY
>TRBJ2-7|TRBV29-1
SVLKRERSSYEQY
>TRBJ2-1|TRBV6-5
ASSVGDGYNEQF
>TRBJ2-6|TRBV5-1
ASSPRTGDSGANVLT
>TRBJ1-1|TRBV7-6
ASSLGQVTEAF
>TRBJ1-1|TRBV5-1
ASSLEVGRAF
>TRBJ1-1|TRBV15
ATSRDRTGDNTEAF
>TRBJ2-7|TRBV6-1
ASSTTSGSSYEQY
>TRBJ2-6|TRBV7-3
ASSPVTGQFEPSGANVLT